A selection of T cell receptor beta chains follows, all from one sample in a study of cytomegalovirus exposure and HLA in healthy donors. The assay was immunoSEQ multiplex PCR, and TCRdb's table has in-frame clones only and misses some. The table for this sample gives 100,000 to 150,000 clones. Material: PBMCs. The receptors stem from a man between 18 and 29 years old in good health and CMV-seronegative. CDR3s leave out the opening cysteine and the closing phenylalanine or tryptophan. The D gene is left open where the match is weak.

cdr3_aa: ASSYTGEGYGYT
v_call: TRBV6-5
d_call: -

cdr3_aa: ASSPRQGEQF
v_call: TRBV18
d_call: -

cdr3_aa: ASSAKTSGTPYEQY
v_call: TRBV5-1
d_call: TRBD2

cdr3_aa: ASTRLTGELF
v_call: TRBV6-6
d_call: -

cdr3_aa: ASSPLRTTTLNTEAF
v_call: TRBV18
d_call: -

cdr3_aa: ASSLANTQY
v_call: TRBV4-1
d_call: -

cdr3_aa: ASSEAGRLRGTDTQY
v_call: TRBV2
d_call: -

cdr3_aa: ASKNPGATYEQY
v_call: TRBV19
d_call: -

cdr3_aa: ASTHRVDGANVLT
v_call: TRBV6-1
d_call: -

cdr3_aa: ASSPDGDQPQH
v_call: TRBV19
d_call: -

cdr3_aa: ASRARETQY
v_call: TRBV6-5
d_call: -

cdr3_aa: ASSPQEKLF
v_call: TRBV7-9
d_call: -

cdr3_aa: ASSLLADTQY
v_call: TRBV4-2
d_call: -

cdr3_aa: ASSLANRGSYEQY
v_call: TRBV7-9
d_call: TRBD1

cdr3_aa: ASFRDRGLDEQF
v_call: TRBV18
d_call: TRBD1

cdr3_aa: ASSRDRDSHYGYT
v_call: TRBV10-1
d_call: TRBD1

cdr3_aa: ASSLYGSSYEQY
v_call: TRBV27
d_call: -

cdr3_aa: ASSGIREVRTEAF
v_call: TRBV19
d_call: -

cdr3_aa: ASLSRGNTEAF
v_call: TRBV10-1
d_call: -

cdr3_aa: ASSFGTGGYQPQH
v_call: TRBV5-6
d_call: TRBD1

cdr3_aa: ASSLWQGAGDEQF
v_call: TRBV27
d_call: TRBD1

cdr3_aa: AWSGTGVYEQY
v_call: TRBV30
d_call: TRBD1

cdr3_aa: ASRPSGRASRFTDTQY
v_call: TRBV7-9
d_call: TRBD2

cdr3_aa: ASSPPLHSAHGYT
v_call: TRBV28
d_call: -

cdr3_aa: ASSSQGTDTQY
v_call: TRBV5-1
d_call: -

cdr3_aa: ASSLETAPRTQY
v_call: TRBV13
d_call: -

cdr3_aa: ASSLVVGGGVLNNEQF
v_call: TRBV27
d_call: TRBD2

cdr3_aa: ASSDLGLATDTQY
v_call: TRBV25-1
d_call: TRBD2

cdr3_aa: ASTHSGRVWETQY
v_call: TRBV27
d_call: TRBD2

cdr3_aa: ASSIGGVPSETQY
v_call: TRBV19
d_call: TRBD2

cdr3_aa: ASSLAGSNQPQH
v_call: TRBV7-9
d_call: -

cdr3_aa: ASSVGPYNEQF
v_call: TRBV9
d_call: -

cdr3_aa: ASRIQGTGTYEQY
v_call: TRBV28
d_call: TRBD1

cdr3_aa: ASSWRRRKTDTQY
v_call: TRBV5-6
d_call: -

cdr3_aa: ASSLRITRAKNIQY
v_call: TRBV11-2
d_call: -

cdr3_aa: ASSLTGGRYGYT
v_call: TRBV5-4
d_call: -

cdr3_aa: ASSSSTGYSIYGYT
v_call: TRBV11-2
d_call: TRBD1

cdr3_aa: ASPKRETQY
v_call: TRBV30
d_call: -

cdr3_aa: ASSWGQVMAYEQY
v_call: TRBV5-1
d_call: TRBD1

cdr3_aa: ASGLTKGQSSYNSPLH
v_call: TRBV12-5
d_call: TRBD1

cdr3_aa: ASSSRQGRPYEQY
v_call: TRBV4-1
d_call: TRBD1

cdr3_aa: AWKRTTGTANNVLT
v_call: TRBV30
d_call: TRBD1

cdr3_aa: SVEGSREGYT
v_call: TRBV29-1
d_call: -

cdr3_aa: ASSEFQAGGFTGAF
v_call: TRBV10-2
d_call: TRBD1

cdr3_aa: ASSFTGPGELF
v_call: TRBV11-2
d_call: -

cdr3_aa: ASSYRQDNQPQH
v_call: TRBV18
d_call: -

cdr3_aa: ASQGLRGQETQY
v_call: TRBV2
d_call: -

cdr3_aa: ASSSRAEGAVREKLF
v_call: TRBV11-2
d_call: -

cdr3_aa: ASSLVTGGGTEAF
v_call: TRBV5-1
d_call: TRBD1

cdr3_aa: ASSQTSGGFEQY
v_call: TRBV5-1
d_call: TRBD2